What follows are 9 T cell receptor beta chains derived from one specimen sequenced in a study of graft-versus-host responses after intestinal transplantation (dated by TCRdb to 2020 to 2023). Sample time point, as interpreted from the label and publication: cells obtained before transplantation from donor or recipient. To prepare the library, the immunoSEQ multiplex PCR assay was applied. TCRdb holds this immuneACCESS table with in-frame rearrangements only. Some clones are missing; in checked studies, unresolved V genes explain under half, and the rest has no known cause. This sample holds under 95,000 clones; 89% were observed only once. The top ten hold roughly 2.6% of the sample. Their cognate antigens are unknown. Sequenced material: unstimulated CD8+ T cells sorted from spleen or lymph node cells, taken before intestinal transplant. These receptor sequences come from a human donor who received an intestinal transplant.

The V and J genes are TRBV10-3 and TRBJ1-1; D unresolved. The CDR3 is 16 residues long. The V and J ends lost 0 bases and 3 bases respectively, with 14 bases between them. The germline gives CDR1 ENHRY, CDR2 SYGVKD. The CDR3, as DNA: TGTGCCATCAGTGAGTCCAATGCGGCAGAGCACACTGAAGCTTTCTTT. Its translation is CAISESNAAEHTEAFF.

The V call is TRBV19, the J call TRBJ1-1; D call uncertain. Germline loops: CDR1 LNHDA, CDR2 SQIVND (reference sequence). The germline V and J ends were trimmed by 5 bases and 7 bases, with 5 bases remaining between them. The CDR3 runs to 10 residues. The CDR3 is CASSRGEAFF. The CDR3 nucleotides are TGTGCCAGTAGTCGAGGTGAAGCTTTCTTT.

The CDR3, as DNA: TGCGCCAGCAGCCAAGATGGGGGGGGGACCCAAGAGACCCAGTACTTC. The encoded protein is CASSQDGGGTQETQYF. The chain carries TRBV4-1 and TRBJ2-5, with 7 bases lining up with TRBD2. Germline V CDR1 and CDR2: MGHRA, YSYEKL. This CDR3 contains 16 residues. V lost 0 bases to trimming and J lost 1 base; unmatched junction nucleotides: 5.

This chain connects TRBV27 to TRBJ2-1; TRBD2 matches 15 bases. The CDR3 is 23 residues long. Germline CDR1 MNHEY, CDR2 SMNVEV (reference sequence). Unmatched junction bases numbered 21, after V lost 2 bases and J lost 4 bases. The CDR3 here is CASSLRLPGHWTSGGVFYNEQFF. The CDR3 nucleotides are TGTGCCAGCAGTTTAAGACTTCCGGGACATTGGACTAGCGGGGGGGTATTTTACAATGAGCAGTTCTTC.

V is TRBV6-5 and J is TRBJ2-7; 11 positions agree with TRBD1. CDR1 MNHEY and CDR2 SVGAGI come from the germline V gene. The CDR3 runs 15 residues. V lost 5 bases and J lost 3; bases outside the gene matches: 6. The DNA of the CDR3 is TGTGCCAGCAGTGCCCGGGACAGGGGGGTCTACGAGCAGTACTTC. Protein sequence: CASSARDRGVYEQYF.

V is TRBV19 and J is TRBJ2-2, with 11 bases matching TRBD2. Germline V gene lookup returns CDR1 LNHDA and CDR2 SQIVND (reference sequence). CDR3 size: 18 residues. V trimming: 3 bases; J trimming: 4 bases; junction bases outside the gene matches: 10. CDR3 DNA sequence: TGTGCCAGTAGTATTGCACTAGCGGGAGTGGTTAGCACCGGGGAGCTGTTTTTT. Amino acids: CASSIALAGVVSTGELFF.

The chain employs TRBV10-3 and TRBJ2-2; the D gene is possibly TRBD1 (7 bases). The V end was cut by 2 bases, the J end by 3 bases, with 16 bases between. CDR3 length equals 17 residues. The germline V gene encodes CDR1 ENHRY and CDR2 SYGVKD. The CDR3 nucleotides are TGTGCCATCAGTGAGACCCCCAGGGGGGATGACACCGGGGAGCTGTTTTTT. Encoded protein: CAISETPRGDDTGELFF.

The CDR3 is CASSFHYGQGNGYEQYF. CDR3 nucleotide sequence: TGTGCCAGCAGCTTCCACTACGGACAGGGAAATGGCTACGAGCAGTACTTC. V and J are TRBV2 and TRBJ2-7, with TRBD1 matching over 8 bases. Germline V gene sequence: CDR1 SNHLY, CDR2 FYNNEI. The CDR3 extends over 17 amino acids. V lost 6 bases to trimming and J lost 3 bases; unmatched junction nucleotides: 16.

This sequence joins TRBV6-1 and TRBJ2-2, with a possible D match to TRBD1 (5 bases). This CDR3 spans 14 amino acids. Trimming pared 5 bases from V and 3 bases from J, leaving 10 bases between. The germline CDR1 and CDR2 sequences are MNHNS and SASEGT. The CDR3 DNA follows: TGTGCCAGCAGTAAAACAGGAGACACCGGGGAGCTGTTTTTT. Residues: CASSKTGDTGELFF.